The 22 T cell receptor beta chains given below trace back to one sample, sequenced in a study of lymphopenia after photon versus proton radiotherapy. TCRdb keeps only in-frame clones here, not all; method: immunoSEQ multiplex PCR. The sample lists around 150,000 clones; around nine tenths were seen once. The specimen comprised peripheral blood, sampled from a patient treated with photon-based radiotherapy. These receptors were obtained from a man aged 45-65 years with gastric cancer.

This chain joins TRBV29-1 and TRBJ1-1; tentative D call: TRBD1 (5 bases). The CDR3 has 14 residues. Trimming removed 4 bases at V and 1 base at J, with 13 bases between. CDR1 is SQVTM, CDR2 ANQGSEA, per germline. The CDR3 DNA is TGCAGCGTTGCGTATCTGGGACCGAACACTGAAGCTTTCTTT. This codes for CSVAYLGPNTEAFF.

The chain combines TRBV4-1 with TRBJ1-2, with TRBD1 matching over 9 bases. The J segment lost 6 bases and the V segment lost 2 bases, leaving 7 bases of the junction unmatched. The germline CDR1 and CDR2 sequences are MGHRA and YSYEKL. The CDR3 covers 15 residues. The CDR3 loop is CASSQPWTGEDGYTF. Here the CDR3 DNA reads TGCGCCAGCAGCCAACCATGGACAGGGGAGGATGGCTACACCTTC.

The rearrangement uses TRBV15 and TRBJ2-3; D possibly matches TRBD1 or TRBD2 (5 bases each). The V gene's germline CDR1 is LNHNV and CDR2 YYDKDF (reference sequence). V dropped 0 bases and J dropped 5 bases, with 12 bases sitting between them. The CDR3 is made up of 15 amino acids. The CDR3: CATSRDLGVEDTQYF. CDR3 DNA sequence: TGTGCCACCAGCAGAGATCTGGGGGTTGAAGATACGCAGTATTTT.

A few counts support this clone. The chain links TRBV12-5 to TRBJ1-2; tentative D call: TRBD1 (5 bases). The germline CDR1 and CDR2 sequences are LGHNT and FRNRAP. The CDR3 runs to 12 residues. Trimming cost V 6 bases and J 8 bases, with 13 bases left between them. DNA of the CDR3: TGTGCTAGTGGCCGGGACTTAGGAGGCTACACCTTC. Amino acid sequence: CASGRDLGGYTF.

This chain uses TRBV27 with TRBJ2-1; no reliable D call. Trimming removed 2 bases at V and 10 bases at J, with 15 bases between. Germline loops: CDR1 MNHEY, CDR2 SMNVEV (reference sequence). The CDR3 covers 14 residues. CDR3 sequence reads: CASSLSNWSGEQFF. In DNA, the CDR3 is TGTGCCAGCAGTTTAAGTAACTGGAGTGGCGAGCAGTTCTTC.

The J gene is TRBJ1-1, the V gene TRBV18; D not certain. The CDR3 has 14 amino acids. CDR1 and CDR2 from the germline V gene are KGHSH and LQKENI. Deletions cut 5 bases from V and 5 bases from J, with 15 bases between. CDR3 loop: CASSVIQRGTEAFF. DNA of the CDR3: TGTGCCAGCTCAGTGATCCAAAGAGGGACTGAAGCTTTCTTT.

This clone was counted between two and nine times. This chain's CDR3 is CSVVAGHTEAFF. CDR3 nucleotide sequence: TGCAGCGTTGTGGCGGGGCACACTGAAGCTTTCTTT. V usage is TRBV29-1 and J usage is TRBJ1-1, with a possible D match to TRBD1 (5 bases). From germline, CDR1 is SQVTM and CDR2 ANQGSEA. The CDR3 runs to 12 residues. V was clipped by 4 bases and J by 3 bases, with 9 bases between them.

V is TRBV18 and J is TRBJ2-1, with 7 bases matching TRBD2. Unmatched junction bases numbered 5, after V lost 0 bases and J lost 6 bases. The CDR3 length is 15 residues. The germline CDR1 and CDR2 sequences are KGHSH and LQKENI. As DNA, the CDR3 is TGTGCCAGCTCACCACCGCCGGGAGGAGGCAATGAGCAGTTCTTC. It codes for CASSPPPGGGNEQFF.

The chain couples TRBV6-1 to TRBJ2-5; 7 bases map to TRBD1. V shed 5 bases, J shed 2 bases, and the junction held 5 bases outside the gene matches. CDR1 and CDR2 (germline): MNHNS, SASEGT. The CDR3 is made up of 14 amino acids. As DNA, the CDR3 is TGTGCCAGCAGTAGGTCGGGACAGCAAGAGACCCAGTACTTC. Its protein is CASSRSGQQETQYF.

This chain links TRBV4-1 with TRBJ2-3; 11 bases align to TRBD2. The CDR3 length is 22 residues. Germline CDR1 and CDR2: MGHRA and YSYEKL. V shed 2 bases, J shed 1 base, and the junction held 20 bases outside the gene matches. Here the CDR3 DNA reads TGCGCCAGCAGCCAATCGGATAGCTTCGGGCTAGCGGGAGGTGGTCGCACAGATACGCAGTATTTT. As protein: CASSQSDSFGLAGGGRTDTQYF.

CDR3 DNA sequence: TGTGCCAGCAGTTACAACATCGGGGACACTGAAGCTTTCTTT. It codes for CASSYNIGDTEAFF. This chain connects TRBV6-5 to TRBJ1-1; D gene uncertain. The CDR3 is 14 amino acids. V was trimmed by 2 bases and J by 3 bases, leaving 10 bases between them. The germline gives CDR1 MNHEY, CDR2 SVGAGI.

A word on this clone: An end of the junction does not agree with germline; a read error may underlie this. V and J are TRBV5-1 and TRBJ1-5, with D tentatively TRBD1 (5 bases). The CDR3 contains 15 residues. CDR1 is SGHRS and CDR2 is YFSETQ in the germline V gene. The CDR3 DNA is TGCGCCAGCAGTTTGGACCAGGGAAGCGGTCAGCCCCAGCATTTT. This translates into CASSLDQGSGQPQHF. The full variable domain, in which reference TRBV5-1 and TRBJ1-5 provide the parts outside the CDR3, is KAGVTQTPRYLIKTRGQQVTLSCSPISGHRSVSWYQQTPGQGLQFLFEYFSETQRNKGNFPGRFSGRQFSNSRSEMNVSTLELGDSALYLCASSLDQGSGQPQHFGDGTRLSIL.

This chain connects TRBV7-9 to TRBJ2-3; D is uncertain. The V end was cut by 5 bases, the J end by 0 bases, with 12 bases between. CDR1 is SEHNR and CDR2 is FQNEAQ in the germline V gene (reference sequence). This CDR3 has 15 residues. For the CDR3, the DNA is TGTGCCAGCAGCCCCCTTTTAGGCAGCACAGATACGCAGTATTTT. Translated: CASSPLLGSTDTQYF.

This clone was observed at least ten times. V gene TRBV7-2 combines with J gene TRBJ1-5; TRBD1 might be the D (6 bases). CDR1 is SGHTA, CDR2 FQGNSA, per germline. Trimming cost V 0 bases and J 2 bases, with 11 bases left between them. CDR3 length: 16 amino acids. As DNA, the CDR3 is TGTGCCAGCAGCTTAGCAAGGGCAGGGGGCAATCAGCCCCAGCATTTT. Encoded protein: CASSLARAGGNQPQHF. Complete variable domain (other parts from reference TRBV7-2 and TRBJ1-5): GAGVSQSPSNKVTEKGKDVELRCDPISGHTALYWYRQSLGQGLEFLIYFQGNSAPDKSGLPSDRFSAERTGGSVSTLTIQRTQQEDSAVYLCASSLARAGGNQPQHFGDGTRLSIL.

J is TRBJ1-2 and V is TRBV6-1; D not resolved. The V gene's germline CDR1 is MNHNS and CDR2 SASEGT. The ends were cut back, 0 bases at V and 14 bases at J, with 13 bases in the middle. This CDR3 is built from 12 residues. CDR3 region: CASSEALTAITF. The CDR3 DNA is TGTGCCAGCAGTGAAGCGCTGACGGCGATTACCTTC.

The chain links TRBV6-5 to TRBJ1-2; the D gene is possibly TRBD1 (6 bases). The CDR3 has 15 residues. Per the germline V gene, CDR1 is MNHEY and CDR2 is SVGAGI. V lost 3 bases, J lost 5 bases, and 16 bases lay in between. Here the CDR3 DNA reads TGTGCCAGCAGTTATGGGGGCCTACTCGGTTATGGCTACACCTTC. Protein: CASSYGGLLGYGYTF.

The V and J genes are TRBV6-5 and TRBJ2-2; unclear D gene. In germline, CDR1 is MNHEY, CDR2 SVGAGI. The CDR3 is 12 amino acids. V gave up 8 bases and J gave up 1 base, with 5 bases separating them. The CDR3 DNA sequence: TGTGCCAGCGCCCGGAACACCGGGGAGCTGTTTTTT. Residues: CASARNTGELFF.

V and J are TRBV30 and TRBJ1-1, with D possibly TRBD1 on 5 matching bases. With 1 base removed from V and 9 bases from J, the gap between germline ends came to 9 bases. The CDR3 totals 11 residues. Germline values: CDR1 GTSNPN, CDR2 SVGIG (reference sequence). CDR3 sequence (DNA): TGTGCCTGGAGTGATGGGGGGAAAGCTTTCTTT. This sequence encodes CAWSDGGKAFF.

J is TRBJ2-7 and V is TRBV7-2, with TRBD1 as a possible D gene (6 bases). The CDR3 is 16 amino acids. The ends were cut back, 1 base at V and 0 bases at J, with 13 bases in the middle. Looked up from germline, CDR1 is SGHTA and CDR2 is FQGNSA. The CDR3 DNA reads TGTGCCAGCAGCTTAGGTCTCGGACAGTTCTCCTACGAGCAGTACTTC. Translating gives CASSLGLGQFSYEQYF. Filled out from reference TRBV7-2 and TRBJ2-7, the complete variable domain reads GAGVSQSPSNKVTEKGKDVELRCDPISGHTALYWYRQSLGQGLEFLIYFQGNSAPDKSGLPSDRFSAERTGGSVSTLTIQRTQQEDSAVYLCASSLGLGQFSYEQYFGPGTRLTVT.

V and J are TRBV15 and TRBJ2-7; perhaps D is TRBD1 or TRBD2 (5 bases each). The V end lost 5 bases, the J end lost 6 bases, and 20 bases lay between the germline ends. The CDR3 is 15 amino acids. From germline, CDR1 is LNHNV and CDR2 YYDKDF (reference sequence). The CDR3 DNA is TGTGCCACCAGCTCCTCCGGGACGCGCCCTCCCGAGCAGTACTTC. It encodes CATSSSGTRPPEQYF.

The chain recombines TRBV27 with TRBJ2-7; D remains unclear. Trimming stripped 8 bases from V and 0 bases from J, with 5 bases between. The CDR3 has 11 amino acids. CDR1 and CDR2 from the germline V gene are MNHEY and SMNVEV (reference sequence). The DNA of the CDR3 is TGTGCCAGCGGCCTCTCCTACGAGCAGTACTTC. Translation gives CASGLSYEQYF.

The chain has TRBV28 and TRBJ2-1; perhaps D is TRBD1 or TRBD2 (5 bases each). Deletions cut 2 bases from V and 14 bases from J, with 19 bases between. Per the germline V gene, CDR1 is MDHEN and CDR2 is SYDVKM. This CDR3 contains 14 residues. The CDR3: CASSLARDLNMKFF. As DNA, the CDR3 is TGTGCCAGCAGTTTAGCCCGGGACCTTAATATGAAGTTCTTC.